This T cell receptor beta chain was captured by sequencing in a study of response to subunit inactivated influenza vaccine. General study results and limits: Each seasonal influenza vaccination, the authors suggested, recruits few new T cells.

The CDR3 runs 17 residues. Losses at the gene ends were 2 bases for V and 0 bases for J; bases not matched to a gene: 4. CDR1 SGHRS and CDR2 YFSETQ come from the germline V gene. With regard to this clonotype: Its antigen is not known.

TCRdb passed the RT-PCR reads through MiXCR, listing each CDR3 protein once. The sample shows fewer than 650,000 distinct CDR3 sequences, 13% of them seen only once. V and J are TRBV5-1 and TRBJ2-6; 8 bases fit TRBD1. The source is a man aged 50 to 59 who received an inactivated influenza vaccine. The source material was PBMCs from blood, sampled roughly 6 weeks after vaccination. CDR3 sequence reads: CASSFQGAASGANVLTF. The CDR3 nucleotides are TGCGCCAGCAGCTTTCAGGGGGCGGCCTCTGGGGCCAACGTCCTGACTTTC. The whole variable domain, filled in from reference TRBV5-1 and TRBJ2-6, reads KAGVTQTPRYLIKTRGQQVTLSCSPISGHRSVSWYQQTPGQGLQFLFEYFSETQRNKGNFPGRFSGRQFSNSRSEMNVSTLELGDSALYLCASSFQGAASGANVLTFGAGSRLTVL.